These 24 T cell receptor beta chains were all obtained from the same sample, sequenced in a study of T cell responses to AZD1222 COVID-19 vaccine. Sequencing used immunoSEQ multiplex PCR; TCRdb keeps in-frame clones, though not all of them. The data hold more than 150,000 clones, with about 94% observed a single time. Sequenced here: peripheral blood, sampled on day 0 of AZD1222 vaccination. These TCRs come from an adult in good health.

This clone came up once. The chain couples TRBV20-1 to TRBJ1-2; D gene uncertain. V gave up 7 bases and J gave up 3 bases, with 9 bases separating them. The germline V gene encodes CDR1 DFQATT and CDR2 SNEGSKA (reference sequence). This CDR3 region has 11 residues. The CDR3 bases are TGCAGTGTTCACTTCTACTATGGCTACACCTTC. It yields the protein CSVHFYYGYTF.

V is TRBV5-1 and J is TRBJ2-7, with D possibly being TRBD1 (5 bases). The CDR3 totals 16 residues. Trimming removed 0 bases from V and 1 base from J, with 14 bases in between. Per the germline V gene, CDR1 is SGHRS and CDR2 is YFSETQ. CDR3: CASSLAQAVSSYEQYF. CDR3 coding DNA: TGCGCCAGCAGCTTGGCACAGGCAGTGAGTTCCTACGAGCAGTACTTC. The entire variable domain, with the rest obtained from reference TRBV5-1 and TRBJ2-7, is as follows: KAGVTQTPRYLIKTRGQQVTLSCSPISGHRSVSWYQQTPGQGLQFLFEYFSETQRNKGNFPGRFSGRQFSNSRSEMNVSTLELGDSALYLCASSLAQAVSSYEQYFGPGTRLTVT.

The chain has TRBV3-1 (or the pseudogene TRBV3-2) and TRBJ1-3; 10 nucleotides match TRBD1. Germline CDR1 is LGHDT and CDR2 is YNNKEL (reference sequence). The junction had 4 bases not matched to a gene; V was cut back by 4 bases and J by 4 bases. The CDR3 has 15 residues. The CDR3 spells CASSRQGARGNTIYF. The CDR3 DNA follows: TGTGCCAGCAGCCGACAGGGGGCTCGGGGAAACACCATATATTTT.

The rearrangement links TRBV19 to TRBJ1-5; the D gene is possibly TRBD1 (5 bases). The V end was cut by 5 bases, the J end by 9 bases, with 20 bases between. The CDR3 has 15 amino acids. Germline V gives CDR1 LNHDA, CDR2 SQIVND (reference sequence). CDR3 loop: CASSYRGQIERPQHF. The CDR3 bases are TGTGCCAGTAGTTACCGGGGCCAAATCGAACGGCCCCAGCATTTT. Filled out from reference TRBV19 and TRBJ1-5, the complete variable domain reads DGGITQSPKYLFRKEGQNVTLSCEQNLNHDAMYWYRQDPGQGLRLIYYSQIVNDFQKGDIAEGYSVSREKKESFPLTVTSAQKNPTAFYLCASSYRGQIERPQHFGDGTRLSIL.

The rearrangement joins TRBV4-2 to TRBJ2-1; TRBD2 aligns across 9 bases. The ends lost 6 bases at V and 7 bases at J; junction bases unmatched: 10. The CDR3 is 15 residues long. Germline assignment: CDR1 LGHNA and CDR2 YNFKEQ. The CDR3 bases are TGTGCCAGCAGAGAAGTACTAGCGGGTGTGAATGAGCAGTTCTTC. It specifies CASREVLAGVNEQFF.

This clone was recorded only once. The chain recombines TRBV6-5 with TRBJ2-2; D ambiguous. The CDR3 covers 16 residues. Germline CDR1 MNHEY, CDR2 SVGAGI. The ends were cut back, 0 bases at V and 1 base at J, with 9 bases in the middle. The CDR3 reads CASSYSAWGNTGELFF. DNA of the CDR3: TGTGCCAGCAGTTACTCGGCGTGGGGGAACACCGGGGAGCTGTTTTTT.

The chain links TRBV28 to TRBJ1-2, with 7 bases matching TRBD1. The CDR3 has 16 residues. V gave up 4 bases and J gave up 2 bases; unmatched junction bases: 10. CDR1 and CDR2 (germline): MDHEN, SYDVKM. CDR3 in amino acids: CASSSTGPDKNYGYTF. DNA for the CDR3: TGTGCCAGCAGTTCGACAGGGCCAGATAAAAACTATGGCTACACCTTC.

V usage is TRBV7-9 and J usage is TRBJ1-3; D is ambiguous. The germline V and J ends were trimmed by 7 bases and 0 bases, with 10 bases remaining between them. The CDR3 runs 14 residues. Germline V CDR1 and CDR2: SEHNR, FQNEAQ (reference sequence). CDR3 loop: CASKEGSSGNTIYF. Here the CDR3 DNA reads TGTGCCAGCAAGGAGGGCAGCTCTGGAAACACCATATATTTT.

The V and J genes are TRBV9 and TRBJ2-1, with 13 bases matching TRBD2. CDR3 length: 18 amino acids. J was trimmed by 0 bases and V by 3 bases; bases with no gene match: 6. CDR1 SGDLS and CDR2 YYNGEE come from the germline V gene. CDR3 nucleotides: TGTGCCAGCAGCGCTGGACTAGCGGGAGTTAGCTCCTACAATGAGCAGTTCTTC. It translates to CASSAGLAGVSSYNEQFF.

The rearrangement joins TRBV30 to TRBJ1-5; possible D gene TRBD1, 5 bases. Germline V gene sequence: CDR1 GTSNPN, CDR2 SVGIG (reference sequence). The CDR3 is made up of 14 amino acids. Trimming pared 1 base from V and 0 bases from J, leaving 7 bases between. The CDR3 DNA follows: TGTGCCTGGAGTGCGGGGCATAGCAATCAGCCCCAGCATTTT. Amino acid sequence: CAWSAGHSNQPQHF.

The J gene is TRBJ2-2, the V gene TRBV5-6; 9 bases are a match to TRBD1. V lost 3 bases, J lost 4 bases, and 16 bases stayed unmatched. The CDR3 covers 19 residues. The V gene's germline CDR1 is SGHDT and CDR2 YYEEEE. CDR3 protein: CASSSEGGPGQGATGELFF. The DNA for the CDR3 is TGTGCCAGCAGCTCCGAGGGCGGACCGGGACAGGGAGCCACCGGGGAGCTGTTTTTT.

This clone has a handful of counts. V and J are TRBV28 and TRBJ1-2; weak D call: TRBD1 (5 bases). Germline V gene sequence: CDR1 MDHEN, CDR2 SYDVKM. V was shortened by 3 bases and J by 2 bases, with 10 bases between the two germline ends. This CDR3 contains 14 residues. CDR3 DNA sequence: TGTGCCAGCAGTTTTGGGGGGGAGAACTATGGCTACACCTTC. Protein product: CASSFGGENYGYTF.

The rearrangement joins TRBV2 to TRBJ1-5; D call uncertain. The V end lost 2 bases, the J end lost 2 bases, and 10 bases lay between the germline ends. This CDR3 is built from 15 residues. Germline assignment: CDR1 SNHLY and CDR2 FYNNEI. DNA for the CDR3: TGTGCCAGCAGTGAATTCCTTCGGGGCAATCAGCCCCAGCATTTT. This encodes CASSEFLRGNQPQHF.

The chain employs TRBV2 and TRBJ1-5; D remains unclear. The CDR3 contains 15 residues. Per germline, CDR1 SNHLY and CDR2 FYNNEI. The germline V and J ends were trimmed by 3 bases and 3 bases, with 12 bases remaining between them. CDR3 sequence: CASSESASDNQPQHF. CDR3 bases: TGTGCCAGCAGTGAGAGCGCCAGCGACAATCAGCCCCAGCATTTT.

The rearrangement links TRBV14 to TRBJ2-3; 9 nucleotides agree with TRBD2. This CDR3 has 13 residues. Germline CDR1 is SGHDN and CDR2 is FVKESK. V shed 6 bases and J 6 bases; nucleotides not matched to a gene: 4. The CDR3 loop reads CASSLAGLDTQYF. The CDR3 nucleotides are TGTGCCAGCAGTCTAGCGGGATTGGATACGCAGTATTTT. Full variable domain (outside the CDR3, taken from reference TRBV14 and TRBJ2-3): EAGVTQFPSHSVIEKGQTVTLRCDPISGHDNLYWYRRVMGKEIKFLLHFVKESKQDESGMPNNRFLAERTGGTYSTLKVQPAELEDSGVYFCASSLAGLDTQYFGPGTRLTVL.

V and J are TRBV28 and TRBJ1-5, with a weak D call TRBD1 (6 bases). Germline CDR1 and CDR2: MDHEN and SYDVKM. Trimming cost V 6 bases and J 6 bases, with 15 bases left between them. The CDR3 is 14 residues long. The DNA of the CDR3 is TGTGCCAGCAGGATGGCGGGGGCGATTCAGCCCCAGCATTTT. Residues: CASRMAGAIQPQHF. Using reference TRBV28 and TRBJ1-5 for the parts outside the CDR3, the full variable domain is DVKVTQSSRYLVKRTGEKVFLECVQDMDHENMFWYRQDPGLGLRLIYFSYDVKMKEKGDIPEGYSVSREKKERFSLILESASTNQTSMYLCASRMAGAIQPQHFGDGTRLSIL.

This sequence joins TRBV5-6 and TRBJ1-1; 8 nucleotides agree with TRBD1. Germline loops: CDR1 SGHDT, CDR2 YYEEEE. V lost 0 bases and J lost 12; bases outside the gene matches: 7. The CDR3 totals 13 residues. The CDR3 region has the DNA TGTGCCAGCAGCTTGGCCCCAGGGGGCTATTCTTTCTTT. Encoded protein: CASSLAPGGYSFF.

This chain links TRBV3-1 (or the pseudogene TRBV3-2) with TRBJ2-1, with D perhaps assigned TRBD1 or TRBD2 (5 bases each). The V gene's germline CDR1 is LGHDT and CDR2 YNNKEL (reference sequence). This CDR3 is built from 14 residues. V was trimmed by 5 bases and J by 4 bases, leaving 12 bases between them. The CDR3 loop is CASSSNGGYNEQFF. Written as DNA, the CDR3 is TGTGCCAGCAGCTCCAATGGGGGATACAATGAGCAGTTCTTC.

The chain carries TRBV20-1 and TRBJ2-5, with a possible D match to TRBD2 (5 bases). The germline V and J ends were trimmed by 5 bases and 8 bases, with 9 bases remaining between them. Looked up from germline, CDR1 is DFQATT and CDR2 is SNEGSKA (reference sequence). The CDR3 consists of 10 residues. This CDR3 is CSALRGTQYF. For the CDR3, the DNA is TGCAGTGCTTTACGGGGAACCCAGTACTTC.

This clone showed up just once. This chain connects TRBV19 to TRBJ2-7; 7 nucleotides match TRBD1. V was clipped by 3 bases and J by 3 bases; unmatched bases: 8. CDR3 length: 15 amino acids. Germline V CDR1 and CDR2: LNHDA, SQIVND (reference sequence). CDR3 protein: CASSITGTVNYEQYF. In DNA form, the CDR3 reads TGTGCCAGTAGTATCACCGGGACAGTGAACTACGAGCAGTACTTC.

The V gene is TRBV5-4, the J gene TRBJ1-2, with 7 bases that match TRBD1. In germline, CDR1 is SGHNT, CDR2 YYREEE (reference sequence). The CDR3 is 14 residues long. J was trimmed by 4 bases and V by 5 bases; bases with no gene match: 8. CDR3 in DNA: TGTGCCAGCAGGCCAGGGGGTTTCGGCTATGGCTACACCTTC. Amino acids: CASRPGGFGYGYTF.

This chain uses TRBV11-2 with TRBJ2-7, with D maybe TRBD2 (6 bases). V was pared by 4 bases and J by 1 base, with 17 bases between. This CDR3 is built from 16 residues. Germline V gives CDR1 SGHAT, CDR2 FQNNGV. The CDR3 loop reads CASSSVGGRRSYEQYF. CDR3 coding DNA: TGTGCCAGCAGCTCCGTCGGAGGGAGGCGATCCTACGAGCAGTACTTC.

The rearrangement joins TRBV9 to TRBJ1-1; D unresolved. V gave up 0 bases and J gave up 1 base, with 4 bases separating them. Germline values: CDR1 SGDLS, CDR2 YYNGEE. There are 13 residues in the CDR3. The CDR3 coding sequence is TGTGCCAGCAGCGTAGCTCCGAACACTGAAGCTTTCTTT. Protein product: CASSVAPNTEAFF.

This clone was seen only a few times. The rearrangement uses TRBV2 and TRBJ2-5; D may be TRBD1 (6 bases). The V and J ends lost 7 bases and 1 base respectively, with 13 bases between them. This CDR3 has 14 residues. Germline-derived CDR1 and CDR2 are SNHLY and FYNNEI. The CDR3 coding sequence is TGTGCCAGCAAAATACAGGGACCCCAAGAGACCCAGTACTTC. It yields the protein CASKIQGPQETQYF.